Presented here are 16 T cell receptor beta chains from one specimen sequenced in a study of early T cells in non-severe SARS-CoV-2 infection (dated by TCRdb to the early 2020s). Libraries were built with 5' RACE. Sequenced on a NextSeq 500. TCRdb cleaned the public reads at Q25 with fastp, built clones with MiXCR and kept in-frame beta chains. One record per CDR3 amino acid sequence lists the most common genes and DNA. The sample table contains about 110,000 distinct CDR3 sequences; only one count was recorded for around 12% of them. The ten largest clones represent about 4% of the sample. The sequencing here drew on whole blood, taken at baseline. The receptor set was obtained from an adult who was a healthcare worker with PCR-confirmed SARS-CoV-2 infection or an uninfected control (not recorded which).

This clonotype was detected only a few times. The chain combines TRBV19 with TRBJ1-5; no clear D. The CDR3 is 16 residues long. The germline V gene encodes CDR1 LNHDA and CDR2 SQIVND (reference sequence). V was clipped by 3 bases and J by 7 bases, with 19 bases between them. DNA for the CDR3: TGTGCCAGTAGTATCACGTCTCCGGCTCGCCAGCAGCCCCAGCATTTT. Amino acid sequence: CASSITSPARQQPQHF.

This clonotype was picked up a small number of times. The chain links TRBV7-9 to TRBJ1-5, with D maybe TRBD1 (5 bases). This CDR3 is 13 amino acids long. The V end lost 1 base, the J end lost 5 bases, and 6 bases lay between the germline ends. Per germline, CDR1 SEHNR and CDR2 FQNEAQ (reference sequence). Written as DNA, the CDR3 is TGTGCCAGCAGCTTAGGGGGCCATCAGCCCCAGCATTTT. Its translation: CASSLGGHQPQHF.

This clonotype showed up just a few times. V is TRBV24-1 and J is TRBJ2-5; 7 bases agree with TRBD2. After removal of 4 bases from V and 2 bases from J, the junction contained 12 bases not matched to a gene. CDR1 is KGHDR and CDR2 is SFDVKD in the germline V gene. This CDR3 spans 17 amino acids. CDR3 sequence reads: CATSEFTPGLQQETQYF. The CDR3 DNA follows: TGTGCCACCAGTGAATTTACACCGGGACTACAACAAGAGACCCAGTACTTC.

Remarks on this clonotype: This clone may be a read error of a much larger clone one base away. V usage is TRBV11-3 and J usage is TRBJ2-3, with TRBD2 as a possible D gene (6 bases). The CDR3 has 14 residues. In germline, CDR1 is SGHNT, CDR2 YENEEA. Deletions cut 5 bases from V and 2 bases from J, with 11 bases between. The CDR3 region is CASSEGLITDTQYF. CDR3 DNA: TGTGCCAGCAGCGAGGGACTCATCACAGATACGCAGTATTTT.

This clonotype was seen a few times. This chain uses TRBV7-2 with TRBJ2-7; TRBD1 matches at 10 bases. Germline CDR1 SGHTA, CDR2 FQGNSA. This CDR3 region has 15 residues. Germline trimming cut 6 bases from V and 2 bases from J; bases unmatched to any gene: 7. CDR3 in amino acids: CASSFPGTGAYEQYF. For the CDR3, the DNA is TGTGCCAGCAGTTTCCCCGGGACAGGGGCCTACGAGCAGTACTTC.

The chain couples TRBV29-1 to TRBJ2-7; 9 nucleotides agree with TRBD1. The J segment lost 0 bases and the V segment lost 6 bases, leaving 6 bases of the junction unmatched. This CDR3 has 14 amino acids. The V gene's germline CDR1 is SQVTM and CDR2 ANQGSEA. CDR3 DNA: TGCAGCGTGCGGGACAGGGTGTACTCCTACGAGCAGTACTTC. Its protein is CSVRDRVYSYEQYF.

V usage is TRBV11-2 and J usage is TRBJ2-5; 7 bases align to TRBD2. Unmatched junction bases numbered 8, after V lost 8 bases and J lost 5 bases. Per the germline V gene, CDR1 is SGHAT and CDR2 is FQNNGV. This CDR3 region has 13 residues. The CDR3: CASGRSGGETQYF. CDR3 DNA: TGTGCCAGCGGGAGGTCGGGAGGCGAGACCCAGTACTTC.

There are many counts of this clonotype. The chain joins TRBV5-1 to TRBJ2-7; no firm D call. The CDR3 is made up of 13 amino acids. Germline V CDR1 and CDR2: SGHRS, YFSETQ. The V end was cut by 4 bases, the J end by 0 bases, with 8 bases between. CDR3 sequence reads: CASSPGLSYEQYF. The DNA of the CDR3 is TGCGCCAGCAGCCCGGGCCTCTCCTACGAGCAGTACTTC.

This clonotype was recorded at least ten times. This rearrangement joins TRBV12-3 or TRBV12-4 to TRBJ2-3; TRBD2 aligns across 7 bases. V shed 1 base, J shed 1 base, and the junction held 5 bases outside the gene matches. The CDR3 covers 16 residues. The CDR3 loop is CASSLGGGSRTDTQYF. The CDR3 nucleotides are TGTGCCAGCAGTTTAGGGGGGGGTTCGCGCACAGATACGCAGTATTTT.

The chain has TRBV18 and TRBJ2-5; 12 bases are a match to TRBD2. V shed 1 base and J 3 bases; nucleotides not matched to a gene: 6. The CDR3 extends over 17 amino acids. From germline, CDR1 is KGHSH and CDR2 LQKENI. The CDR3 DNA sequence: TGTGCCAGCTCACCACGAATACTAGCGGGGGGAGAAGAGACCCAGTACTTC. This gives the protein CASSPRILAGGEETQYF.

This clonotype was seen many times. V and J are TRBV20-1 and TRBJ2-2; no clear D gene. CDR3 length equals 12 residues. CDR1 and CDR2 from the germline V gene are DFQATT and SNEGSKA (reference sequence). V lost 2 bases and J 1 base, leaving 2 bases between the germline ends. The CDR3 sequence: CSARWNTGELFF. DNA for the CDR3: TGCAGTGCTAGATGGAACACCGGGGAGCTGTTTTTT.

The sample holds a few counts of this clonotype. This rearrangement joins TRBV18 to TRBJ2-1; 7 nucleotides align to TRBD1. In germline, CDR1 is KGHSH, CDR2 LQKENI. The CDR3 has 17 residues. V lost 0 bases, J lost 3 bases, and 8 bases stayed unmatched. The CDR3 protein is CASSPPGQIKYYNEQFF. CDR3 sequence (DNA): TGTGCCAGCTCACCACCGGGACAGATTAAATACTACAATGAGCAGTTCTTC.

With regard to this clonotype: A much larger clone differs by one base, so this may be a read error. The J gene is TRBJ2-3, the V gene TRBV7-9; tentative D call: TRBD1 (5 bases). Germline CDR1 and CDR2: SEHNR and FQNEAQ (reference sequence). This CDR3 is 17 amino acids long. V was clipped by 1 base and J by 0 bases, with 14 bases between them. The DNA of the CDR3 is TGTGCCAGCAGCTTAGGTGCCGCAGGGATTAGCACAGATACGCAGTATTTT. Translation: CASSLGAAGISTDTQYF.

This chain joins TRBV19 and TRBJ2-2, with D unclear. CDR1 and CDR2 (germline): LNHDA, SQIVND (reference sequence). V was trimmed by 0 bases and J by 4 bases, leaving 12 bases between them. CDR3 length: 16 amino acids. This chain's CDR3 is CASSIDLGPVTGELFF. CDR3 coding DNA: TGTGCCAGTAGTATAGATCTGGGCCCTGTCACCGGGGAGCTGTTTTTT.

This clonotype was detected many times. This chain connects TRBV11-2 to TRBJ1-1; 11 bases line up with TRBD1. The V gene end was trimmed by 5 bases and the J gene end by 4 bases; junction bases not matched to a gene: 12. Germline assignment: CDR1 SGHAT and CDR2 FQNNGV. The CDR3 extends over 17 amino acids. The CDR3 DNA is TGTGCCAGCAGCCACGCCTTCGGACAGGGGGCGCCCACTGAAGCTTTCTTT. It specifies CASSHAFGQGAPTEAFF.

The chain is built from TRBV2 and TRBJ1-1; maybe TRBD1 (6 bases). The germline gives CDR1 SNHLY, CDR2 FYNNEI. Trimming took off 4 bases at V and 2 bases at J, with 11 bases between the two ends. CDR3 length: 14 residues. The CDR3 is CASSAGQTNTEAFF. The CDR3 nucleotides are TGTGCCAGCAGTGCAGGACAGACCAACACTGAAGCTTTCTTT.